Listed here are 7 T cell receptor beta chains from one sample, sequenced in a study of radiotherapy plus CTLA-4 blockade in lung cancer. The protocol was immunoSEQ multiplex PCR, while the TCRdb copy is restricted to in-frame clones and leaves out a portion. The table includes under 65,000 clones, 77% detected once. The input for sequencing was peripheral blood, taken from a patient treated with radiotherapy plus ipilimumab. All receptors come from a human donor with non-small cell lung cancer whose response to radiotherapy plus ipilimumab could not be evaluated.

The CDR3 nucleotides read TGTGCCAGCGGCCGACAGGTCTACGAGCAGTACTTC. Translation gives CASGRQVYEQYF. This sequence joins TRBV5-8 and TRBJ2-7; a weak D match, TRBD1 (6 bases). The germline CDR1 and CDR2 sequences are SGHTS and YDEGEE. The CDR3 spans 12 residues. Deletions cut 7 bases from V and 3 bases from J, with 11 bases between.

This clone has more than one count but fewer than ten. The chain couples TRBV27 to TRBJ2-3; 12 nucleotides match TRBD2. The CDR3 loop spans 16 amino acids. Germline CDR1 reads MNHEY; CDR2 reads SMNVEV (reference sequence). The junction had 3 bases not matched to a gene; V was cut back by 5 bases and J by 0 bases. The CDR3 DNA reads as TGTGCCAGCAGTATACTAGCGGGGGGTAGCACAGATACGCAGTATTTT. Its protein product is CASSILAGGSTDTQYF.

The chain couples TRBV5-6 to TRBJ2-7; no clear D. The ends were cut back, 0 bases at V and 4 bases at J, with 14 bases in the middle. The CDR3 length is 15 residues. Germline V gene sequence: CDR1 SGHDT, CDR2 YYEEEE. The chain's CDR3 is CASSLGLAAVYEQYF. CDR3 DNA sequence: TGTGCCAGCAGCTTGGGCTTGGCGGCAGTGTACGAGCAGTACTTC.

V gene TRBV18 combines with J gene TRBJ2-2; TRBD1 matches at 7 bases. Germline CDR1 is KGHSH and CDR2 is LQKENI. CDR3 length: 15 amino acids. J lost 0 bases, V lost 6 bases, and 4 bases had no gene match. CDR3 sequence (DNA): TGTGCCAGCTCGGGGACAGCGCCGAACACCGGGGAGCTGTTTTTT. It translates to CASSGTAPNTGELFF.

The chain couples TRBV7-3 to TRBJ2-2, with 7 nucleotides matching TRBD1. This CDR3 has 14 amino acids. Losses at the gene ends were 4 bases for V and 6 bases for J; bases not matched to a gene: 5. Germline values: CDR1 SGHTA, CDR2 FQGTGA. CDR3 in amino acids: CASSSLGQAGELFF. In nucleotides, the CDR3 is TGTGCCAGCAGCTCCCTCGGACAGGCCGGGGAGCTGTTTTTT.

This chain joins TRBV5-5 and TRBJ1-2; D gene unclear. There are 12 residues in the CDR3. V lost 0 bases and J 6 bases, leaving 6 bases between the germline ends. Germline CDR1 is SGHKS and CDR2 is YYEKEE (reference sequence). This CDR3 reads CASSLELDGYTF. The CDR3 DNA is TGTGCCAGCAGCTTGGAGCTAGATGGCTACACCTTC.

V gene TRBV28 combines with J gene TRBJ2-4, with 7 bases aligning to TRBD1. Germline V lookup: CDR1 MDHEN, CDR2 SYDVKM. The CDR3 totals 16 residues. J gave up 0 bases and V 5 bases, and 7 bases lay outside the gene matches. This chain's CDR3 is CASSETGPLAKNIQYF. The CDR3 DNA reads TGTGCCAGCAGTGAGACAGGGCCTCTAGCCAAAAACATTCAGTACTTC.